The clone carrying this T cell receptor (beta chain) has ten or more counts. The antigen remains unidentified. This entry belongs to a study of CD8+ T cells in alopecia areata. Broader study findings: Possibly because of HLA-related factors, TCR sharing was less clear across patients than in mice.

The treatment denotes: oral pan-JAK inhibitor, 5-10 mg twice daily. It was cDNA, reverse transcribed from extracted RNA, that served as the sequencing template. Measured with immunoSEQ multiplex PCR; TCRdb has only the in-frame clones, and not every one. The sample lists 150,000 to 200,000 clones; around three fifths were seen once. After removal of 0 bases from V and 2 bases from J, the junction contained 0 bases not matched to a gene. Germline CDR1 and CDR2: MNHNS and SASEGT. The CDR3 covers 16 residues. The chain couples TRBV6-1 to TRBJ2-1; TRBD2 matches 11 bases. The TCR sequence derives from a human donor with alopecia areata. This sample comprised CD4+ T cells sorted from blood, obtained between weeks 49 and 50, from a patient treated with tofacitinib. CDR3 nucleotides: TGTGCCAGCAGTGAAGCTAGCGGGGGGGCCTACAATGAGCAGTTCTTC. Amino acids: CASSEASGGAYNEQFF.